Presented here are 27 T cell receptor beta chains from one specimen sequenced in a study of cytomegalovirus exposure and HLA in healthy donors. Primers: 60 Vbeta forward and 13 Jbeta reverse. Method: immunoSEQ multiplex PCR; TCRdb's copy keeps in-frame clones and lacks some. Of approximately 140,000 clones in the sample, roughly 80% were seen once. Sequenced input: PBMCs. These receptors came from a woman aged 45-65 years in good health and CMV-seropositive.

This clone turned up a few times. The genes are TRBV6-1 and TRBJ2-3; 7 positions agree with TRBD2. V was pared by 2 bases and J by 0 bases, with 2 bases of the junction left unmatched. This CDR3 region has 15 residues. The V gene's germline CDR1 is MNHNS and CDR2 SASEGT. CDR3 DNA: TGTGCCAGCAGTGAATCGCGGGGGAGCACAGATACGCAGTATTTT. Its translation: CASSESRGSTDTQYF.

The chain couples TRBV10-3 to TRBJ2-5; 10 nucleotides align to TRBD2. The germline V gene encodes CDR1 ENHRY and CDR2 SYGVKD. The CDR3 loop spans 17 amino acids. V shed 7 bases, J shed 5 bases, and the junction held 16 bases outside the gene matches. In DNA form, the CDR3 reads TGTGCCATCAAAACCGGGACTAGCGAGGGCATGTCGGAGACCCAGTACTTC. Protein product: CAIKTGTSEGMSETQYF.

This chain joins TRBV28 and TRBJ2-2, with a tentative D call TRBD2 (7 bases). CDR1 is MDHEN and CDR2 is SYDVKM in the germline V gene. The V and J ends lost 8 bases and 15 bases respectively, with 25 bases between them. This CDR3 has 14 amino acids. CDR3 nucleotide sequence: TGTGCCAGCGGGGGGGTGCAGGGGAGTGACTGGATGTTTTTT. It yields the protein CASGGVQGSDWMFF.

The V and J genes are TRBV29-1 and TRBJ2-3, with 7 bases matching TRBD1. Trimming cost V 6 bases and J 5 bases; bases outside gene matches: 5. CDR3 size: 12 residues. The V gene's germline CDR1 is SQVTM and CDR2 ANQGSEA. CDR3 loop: CSVAGGKDTQYF. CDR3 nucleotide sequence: TGCAGCGTGGCAGGGGGTAAAGATACGCAGTATTTT.

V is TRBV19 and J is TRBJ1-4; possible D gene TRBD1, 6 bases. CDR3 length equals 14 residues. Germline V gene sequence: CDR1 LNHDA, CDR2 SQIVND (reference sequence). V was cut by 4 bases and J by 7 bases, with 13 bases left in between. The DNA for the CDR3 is TGTGCCAGTAGTAGGGCAGGGGATGGTGAAAAACTGTTTTTT. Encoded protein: CASSRAGDGEKLFF. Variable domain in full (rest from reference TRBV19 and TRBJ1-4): DGGITQSPKYLFRKEGQNVTLSCEQNLNHDAMYWYRQDPGQGLRLIYYSQIVNDFQKGDIAEGYSVSREKKESFPLTVTSAQKNPTAFYLCASSRAGDGEKLFFGSGTQLSVL.

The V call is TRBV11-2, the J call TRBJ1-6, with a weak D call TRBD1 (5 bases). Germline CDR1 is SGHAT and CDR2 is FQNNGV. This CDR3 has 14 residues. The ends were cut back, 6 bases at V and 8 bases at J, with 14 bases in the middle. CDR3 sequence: CASSRTGGDSPLHF. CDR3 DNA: TGTGCCAGCAGTCGAACGGGAGGGGATTCACCCCTCCACTTT.

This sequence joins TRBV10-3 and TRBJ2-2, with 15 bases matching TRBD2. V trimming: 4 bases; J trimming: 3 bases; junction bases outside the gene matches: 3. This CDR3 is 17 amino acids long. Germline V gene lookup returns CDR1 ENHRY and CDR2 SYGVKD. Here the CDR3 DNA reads TGTGCCATCAGTGGGGGACTAGCGGGGGGAGACACCGGGGAGCTGTTTTTT. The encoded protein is CAISGGLAGGDTGELFF.

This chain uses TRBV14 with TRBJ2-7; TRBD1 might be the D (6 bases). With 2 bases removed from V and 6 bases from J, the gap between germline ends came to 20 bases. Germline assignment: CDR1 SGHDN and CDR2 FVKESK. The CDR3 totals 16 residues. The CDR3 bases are TGTGCCAGCAGCCAAATGTGGAGTGGTCGCAGGGGCGAGCAGTACTTC. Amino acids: CASSQMWSGRRGEQYF.

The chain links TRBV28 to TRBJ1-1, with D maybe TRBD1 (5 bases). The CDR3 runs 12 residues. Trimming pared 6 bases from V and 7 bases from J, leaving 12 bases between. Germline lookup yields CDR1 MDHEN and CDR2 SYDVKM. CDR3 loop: CASRAGGSEAFF. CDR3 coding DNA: TGTGCCAGCAGGGCGGGGGGGAGTGAAGCTTTCTTT.

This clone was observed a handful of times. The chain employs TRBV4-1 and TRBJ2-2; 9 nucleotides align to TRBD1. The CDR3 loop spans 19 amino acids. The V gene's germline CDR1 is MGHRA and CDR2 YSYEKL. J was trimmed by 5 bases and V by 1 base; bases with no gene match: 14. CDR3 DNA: TGCGCCAGCAGCCAAGTATACAGGGGGCTGCGGGGCGAAACCGGGGAGCTGTTTTTT. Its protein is CASSQVYRGLRGETGELFF.

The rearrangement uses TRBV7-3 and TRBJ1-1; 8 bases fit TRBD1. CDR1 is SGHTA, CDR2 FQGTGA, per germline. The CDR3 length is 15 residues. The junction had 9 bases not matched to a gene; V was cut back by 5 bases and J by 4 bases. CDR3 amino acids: CASSTSGGTGTEAFF. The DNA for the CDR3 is TGTGCCAGCAGCACTTCAGGGGGCACGGGCACTGAAGCTTTCTTT.

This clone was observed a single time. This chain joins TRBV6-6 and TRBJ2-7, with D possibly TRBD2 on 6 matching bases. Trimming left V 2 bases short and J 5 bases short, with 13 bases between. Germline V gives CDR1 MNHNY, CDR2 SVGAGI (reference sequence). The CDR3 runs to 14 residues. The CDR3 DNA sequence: TGTGCCAGCAGTTACGTGGGAGGTGTGAACGAGCAGTACTTC. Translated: CASSYVGGVNEQYF.

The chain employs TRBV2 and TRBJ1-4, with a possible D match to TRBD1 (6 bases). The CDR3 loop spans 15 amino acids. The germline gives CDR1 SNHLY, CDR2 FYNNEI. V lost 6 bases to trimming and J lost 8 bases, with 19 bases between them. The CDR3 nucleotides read TGTGCCAGCAGGGTCAGCCAGGGGTTAAGGGAAAAACTGTTTTTT. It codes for CASRVSQGLREKLFF.

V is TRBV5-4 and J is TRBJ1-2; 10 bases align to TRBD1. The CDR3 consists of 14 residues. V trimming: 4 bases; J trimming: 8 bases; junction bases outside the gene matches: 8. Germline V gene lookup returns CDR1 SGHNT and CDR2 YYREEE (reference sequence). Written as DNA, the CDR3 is TGTGCCAGCAGCGAAAGACAGGGGGCGAACGGCTACACCTTC. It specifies CASSERQGANGYTF.

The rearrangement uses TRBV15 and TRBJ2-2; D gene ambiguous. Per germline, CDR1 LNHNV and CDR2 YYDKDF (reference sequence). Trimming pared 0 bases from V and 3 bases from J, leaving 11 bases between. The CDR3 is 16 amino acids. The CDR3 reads CATSREVSRYTGELFF. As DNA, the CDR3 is TGTGCCACCAGCAGAGAGGTGTCGCGGTACACCGGGGAGCTGTTTTTT.

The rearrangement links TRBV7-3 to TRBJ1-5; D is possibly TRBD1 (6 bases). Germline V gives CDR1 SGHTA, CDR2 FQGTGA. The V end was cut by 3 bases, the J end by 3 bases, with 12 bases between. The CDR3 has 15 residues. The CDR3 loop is CASSFSYRDNQPQHF. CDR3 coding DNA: TGTGCCAGCAGCTTCTCTTACAGGGACAATCAGCCCCAGCATTTT.

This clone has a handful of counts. The CDR3 DNA reads TGTGCCAGCAGCTTCTCCGATGCGGGGGCCATGCAGTACTTC. As protein: CASSFSDAGAMQYF. The chain has TRBV2 and TRBJ2-7; D perhaps matches TRBD2 (7 bases). From germline, CDR1 is SNHLY and CDR2 FYNNEI. V lost 6 bases, J lost 9 bases, and 21 bases lay in between. The CDR3 has 14 amino acids.

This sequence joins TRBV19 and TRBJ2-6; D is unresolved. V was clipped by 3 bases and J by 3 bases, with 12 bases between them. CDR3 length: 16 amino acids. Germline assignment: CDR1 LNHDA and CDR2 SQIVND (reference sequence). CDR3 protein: CASSIAFSLGANVLTF. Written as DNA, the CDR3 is TGTGCCAGTAGTATTGCGTTTTCTCTTGGGGCCAACGTCCTGACTTTC.

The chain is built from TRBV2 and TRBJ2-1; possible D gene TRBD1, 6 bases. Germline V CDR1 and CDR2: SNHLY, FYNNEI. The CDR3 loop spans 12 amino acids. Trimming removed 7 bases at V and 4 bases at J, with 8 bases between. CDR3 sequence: CASKGQYNEQFF. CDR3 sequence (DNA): TGTGCCAGCAAGGGACAATACAATGAGCAGTTCTTC.

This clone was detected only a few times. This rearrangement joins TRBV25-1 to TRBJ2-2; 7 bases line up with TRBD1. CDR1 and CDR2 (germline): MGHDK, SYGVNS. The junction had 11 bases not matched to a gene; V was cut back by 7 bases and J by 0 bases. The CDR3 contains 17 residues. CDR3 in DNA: TGTGCCAGCACCCGAAGGGCAGGGGGAACGAACACCGGGGAGCTGTTTTTT. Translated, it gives CASTRRAGGTNTGELFF.

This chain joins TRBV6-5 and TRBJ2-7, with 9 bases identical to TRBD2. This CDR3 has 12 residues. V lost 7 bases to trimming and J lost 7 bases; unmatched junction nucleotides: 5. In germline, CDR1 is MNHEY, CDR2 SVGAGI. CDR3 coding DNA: TGTGCCAGCACTAGCGGGGCCCTGGAGCAGTACTTC. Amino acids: CASTSGALEQYF.

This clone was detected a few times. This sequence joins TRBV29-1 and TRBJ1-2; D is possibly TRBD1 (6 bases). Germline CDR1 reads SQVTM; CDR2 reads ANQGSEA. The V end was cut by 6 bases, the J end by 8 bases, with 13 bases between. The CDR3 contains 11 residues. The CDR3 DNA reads TGCAGCGTGACAGGAATTCGAGGCTACACCTTC. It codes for CSVTGIRGYTF.

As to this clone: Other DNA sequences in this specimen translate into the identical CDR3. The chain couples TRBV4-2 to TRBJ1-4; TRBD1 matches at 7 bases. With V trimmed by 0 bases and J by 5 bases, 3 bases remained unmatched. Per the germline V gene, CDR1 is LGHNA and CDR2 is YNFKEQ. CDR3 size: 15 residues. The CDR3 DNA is TGTGCCAGCAGCCAAGATCTCAGGGGGAATGAAAAACTGTTTTTT. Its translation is CASSQDLRGNEKLFF.

This chain's CDR3 is CASSESTNYGYTF. Here the CDR3 DNA reads TGTGCCAGCAGTGAATCCACTAACTATGGCTACACCTTC. This chain joins TRBV6-1 and TRBJ1-2; D call uncertain. Germline V gene data show CDR1 as MNHNS and CDR2 as SASEGT. With 2 bases removed from V and 0 bases from J, the gap between germline ends came to 4 bases. The CDR3 spans 13 residues.

In DNA, the CDR3 is TGTGCCAGCAGCGTAGGGGACAAGGGTTTGAATTCACCCCTCCACTTT. Translating it yields CASSVGDKGLNSPLHF. The gene calls are TRBV9 and TRBJ1-6; weak D call: TRBD1 (6 bases). The CDR3 covers 16 residues. V lost 0 bases and J 7 bases, leaving 14 bases between the germline ends. Germline CDR1 and CDR2: SGDLS and YYNGEE.

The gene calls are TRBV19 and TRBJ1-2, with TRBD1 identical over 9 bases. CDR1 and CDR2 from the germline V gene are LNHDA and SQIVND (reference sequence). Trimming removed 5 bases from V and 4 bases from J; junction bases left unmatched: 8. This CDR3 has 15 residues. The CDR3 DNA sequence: TGTGCCAGTAGTCTCCCGACAGGGGGAACCTATGGCTACACCTTC. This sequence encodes CASSLPTGGTYGYTF.

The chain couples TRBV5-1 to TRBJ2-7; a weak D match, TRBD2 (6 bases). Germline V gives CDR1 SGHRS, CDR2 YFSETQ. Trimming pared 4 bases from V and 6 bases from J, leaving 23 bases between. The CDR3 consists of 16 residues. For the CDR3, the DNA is TGCGCCAGCAGCACGGTTCCCGGGAGCCCGGCGGGCGAGCAGTACTTC. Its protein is CASSTVPGSPAGEQYF. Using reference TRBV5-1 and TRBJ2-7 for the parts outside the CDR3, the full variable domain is KAGVTQTPRYLIKTRGQQVTLSCSPISGHRSVSWYQQTPGQGLQFLFEYFSETQRNKGNFPGRFSGRQFSNSRSEMNVSTLELGDSALYLCASSTVPGSPAGEQYFGPGTRLTVT.